This passage covers 23 T cell receptor beta chains from one sample sequenced in a study of OX40 agonist ivuxolimab in advanced cancers. The repertoire was sequenced with immunoSEQ multiplex PCR; TCRdb's copy has only in-frame clones and lacks some. The table has 70,000 to 95,000 clones, about 85% seen once. Sequences were derived from CD4+ or CD8+ T cells sorted from blood, sampled in a trial of the OX40 agonist ivuxolimab. The receptors were gathered from an adult with an advanced solid tumor such as melanoma, head and neck, liver or kidney cancer.

This clone was observed a single time. The gene calls are TRBV2 and TRBJ2-1; TRBD1 aligns across 11 bases. CDR1 and CDR2 from the germline V gene are SNHLY and FYNNEI. Trimming cost V 8 bases and J 9 bases; bases outside gene matches: 6. This CDR3 is 13 amino acids long. Here the CDR3 reads CASGRDRGTEQFF. CDR3 nucleotide sequence: TGTGCCAGCGGCCGGGACAGGGGGACTGAGCAGTTCTTC.

Points on this clone: Being one base from a much bigger clone, this may be a read error. Other DNA sequences in this sample translate to the same CDR3. The V call is TRBV7-2, the J call TRBJ2-5; the match to TRBD1 covers 7 bases. The CDR3 loop spans 14 amino acids. Germline lookup yields CDR1 SGHTA and CDR2 FQGNSA. CDR3 sequence (DNA): TGCGCCAGCAGCTTACAATGGGACAGAGAGACCCAGTACTTC. Its translation is CASSLQWDRETQYF.

The chain joins TRBV4-1 to TRBJ2-7, with 8 bases identical to TRBD1. J gave up 3 bases and V 2 bases, and 6 bases lay outside the gene matches. Germline V gene lookup returns CDR1 MGHRA and CDR2 YSYEKL. This CDR3 contains 15 residues. CDR3 loop: CASSQWGQVGYEQYF. CDR3 in DNA: TGCGCCAGCAGCCAATGGGGACAGGTGGGCTACGAGCAGTACTTC.

V gene TRBV5-4 combines with J gene TRBJ2-5; D is possibly TRBD1 (6 bases). Trimming stripped 2 bases from V and 5 bases from J, with 13 bases between. Per germline, CDR1 SGHNT and CDR2 YYREEE (reference sequence). The CDR3 has 14 amino acids. CDR3 sequence (DNA): TGTGCCAGCAGCTTAGCAGGGGATGGGGAGACCCAGTACTTC. It codes for CASSLAGDGETQYF.

The V call is TRBV7-2, the J call TRBJ2-5; 7 bases fit TRBD1. The CDR3 is 15 amino acids. V shed 1 base, J shed 5 bases, and the junction held 7 bases outside the gene matches. The germline V gene has CDR1 SGHTA and CDR2 FQGNSA. The CDR3 DNA reads as TGTGCCAGCAGCTTAGAGAGGGGGCCGGGGGAGACCCAGTACTTC. Amino acid sequence: CASSLERGPGETQYF. Together with reference TRBV7-2 and TRBJ2-5, the CDR3 gives the full variable domain: GAGVSQSPSNKVTEKGKDVELRCDPISGHTALYWYRQSLGQGLEFLIYFQGNSAPDKSGLPSDRFSAERTGGSVSTLTIQRTQQEDSAVYLCASSLERGPGETQYFGPGTRLLVL.

V is TRBV30 and J is TRBJ1-1; TRBD1 matches 9 bases. V shed 7 bases and J 4 bases; nucleotides not matched to a gene: 16. Germline CDR1 GTSNPN, CDR2 SVGIG (reference sequence). The CDR3 has 16 residues. The CDR3 reads CAFQPGQGGSGTEAFF. The CDR3 DNA sequence: TGTGCCTTCCAACCGGGACAGGGTGGATCAGGCACTGAAGCTTTCTTT.

This chain uses TRBV19 with TRBJ2-1, with D perhaps matching TRBD2 (7 bases). This CDR3 is 18 amino acids long. Germline CDR1 reads LNHDA; CDR2 reads SQIVND (reference sequence). The V and J ends lost 7 bases and 7 bases respectively, with 29 bases between them. The CDR3 DNA sequence: TGTGCCAGTACCATAGCTGGGGGCCTAGCGGAAGCTCGGAATGAGCAGTTCTTC. This translates into CASTIAGGLAEARNEQFF.

The rearrangement links TRBV9 to TRBJ1-3, with unresolved D. Trimming removed 2 bases at V and 7 bases at J, with 10 bases between. This CDR3 is 13 amino acids long. Per germline, CDR1 SGDLS and CDR2 YYNGEE. CDR3 loop: CASSVGSMNTIYF. CDR3 bases: TGTGCCAGCAGCGTGGGTAGTATGAACACCATATATTTT.

The sample holds one count of this clone. This chain links TRBV7-9 with TRBJ2-1; possibly TRBD1 for D (6 bases). Germline V gives CDR1 SEHNR, CDR2 FQNEAQ (reference sequence). Trimming pared 7 bases from V and 6 bases from J, leaving 13 bases between. The CDR3 totals 13 residues. The CDR3 protein is CASNRQVGNEQFF. CDR3 nucleotide sequence: TGTGCCAGCAACCGACAGGTGGGCAATGAGCAGTTCTTC.

The chain employs TRBV18 and TRBJ1-5; D is ambiguous. The CDR3 loop spans 14 amino acids. V lost 6 bases, J lost 3 bases, and 12 bases lay in between. Germline CDR1 KGHSH, CDR2 LQKENI. The CDR3: CASSPGSNNQPQHF. Written as DNA, the CDR3 is TGTGCCAGCTCTCCCGGGAGTAACAATCAGCCCCAGCATTTT.

The rearrangement joins TRBV7-9 to TRBJ1-1; the match to TRBD1 covers 7 bases. The trim removed 5 bases at V and 3 bases at J, leaving 9 bases unmatched. The length of the CDR3 is 15 residues. Germline-derived CDR1 and CDR2 are SEHNR and FQNEAQ (reference sequence). The CDR3 protein is CASSTQTGRDTEAFF. The CDR3, as DNA: TGTGCCAGCAGCACCCAGACAGGGCGGGACACTGAAGCTTTCTTT.

The rearrangement joins TRBV25-1 to TRBJ1-2; TRBD1 is a possible D gene (5 bases). This CDR3 comprises 13 residues. The ends were cut back, 0 bases at V and 6 bases at J, with 8 bases in the middle. CDR1 is MGHDK and CDR2 is SYGVNS in the germline V gene. The CDR3: CASSEYREDGYTF. The CDR3, as DNA: TGTGCCAGCAGTGAATACAGGGAGGATGGCTACACCTTC.

V and J are TRBV5-1 and TRBJ1-1; D not resolved. Germline assignment: CDR1 SGHRS and CDR2 YFSETQ. This CDR3 spans 16 amino acids. Trimming took off 2 bases at V and 1 base at J, with 15 bases between the two ends. The CDR3 DNA sequence: TGCGCCAGCAGCTTTAGATTGGGCTCAGAGAACACTGAAGCTTTCTTT. Translation gives CASSFRLGSENTEAFF.

The chain recombines TRBV7-6 with TRBJ2-7; D is ambiguous. The germline CDR1 and CDR2 sequences are SGHVS and FNYEAQ. The CDR3 has 13 residues. Deletions cut 1 base from V and 1 base from J, with 5 bases between. The chain's CDR3 is CASSLGASYEQYF. Written as DNA, the CDR3 is TGTGCCAGCAGCTTAGGAGCTTCCTACGAGCAGTACTTC. The full variable domain, completed using reference TRBV7-6 and TRBJ2-7, is GAGVSQSPRYKVTKRGQDVALRCDPISGHVSLYWYRQALGQGPEFLTYFNYEAQQDKSGLPNDRFSAERPEGSISTLTIQRTEQRDSAMYRCASSLGASYEQYFGPGTRLTVT.

V gene TRBV10-1 combines with J gene TRBJ2-7; 12 bases fit TRBD2. CDR1 is WNHNN, CDR2 SYGVQD, per germline (reference sequence). The CDR3 runs 14 residues. V was pared by 8 bases and J by 7 bases, with 9 bases of the junction left unmatched. As DNA, the CDR3 is TGCGCCAGCTCCCGGCTAGCGGGAGGGCGGGAGCAGTACTTC. Translated: CASSRLAGGREQYF.

This chain links TRBV2 with TRBJ1-2; D possibly corresponds to TRBD1 (5 bases). V lost 4 bases and J 4 bases, leaving 10 bases between the germline ends. Germline lookup yields CDR1 SNHLY and CDR2 FYNNEI. The CDR3 loop spans 13 amino acids. The CDR3 region has the DNA TGTGCCAGCAGTGCGGGGCAGACCTATGGCTACACCTTC. Its protein product is CASSAGQTYGYTF. Full variable domain (remainder filled in from reference TRBV2 and TRBJ1-2): EPEVTQTPSHQVTQMGQEVILRCVPISNHLYFYWYRQILGQKVEFLVSFYNNEISEKSEIFDDQFSVERPDGSNFTLKIRSTKLEDSAMYFCASSAGQTYGYTFGSGTRLTVV.

DNA for the CDR3: TGTGCCAGCAGTAAACTTCCGGGACAGGGACCTTCAGCTTTCTTT. Its translation is CASSKLPGQGPSAFF. This chain links TRBV28 with TRBJ1-1; 9 bases match TRBD1. This CDR3 has 15 amino acids. CDR1 is MDHEN and CDR2 is SYDVKM in the germline V gene. The trim removed 5 bases at V and 10 bases at J, leaving 14 bases unmatched.

The V gene is TRBV19, the J gene TRBJ2-7, with 10 bases identical to TRBD2. CDR1 LNHDA and CDR2 SQIVND come from the germline V gene (reference sequence). The CDR3 length is 14 residues. The V segment lost 4 bases and the J segment 6 bases; nucleotides outside the gene matches: 6. Written as DNA, the CDR3 is TGTGCCAGTAGTAATTTAGCGGGAGGTCTCGAGCAGTACTTC. The encoded protein is CASSNLAGGLEQYF.

This chain joins TRBV11-2 and TRBJ2-1, with 10 positions matching TRBD2. V dropped 3 bases and J dropped 6; count of bases not matched to a gene: 8. In germline, CDR1 is SGHAT, CDR2 FQNNGV. The CDR3 loop spans 16 amino acids. CDR3 coding DNA: TGTGCCAGCAGCTTGCAAGGGCTAGCGGGAGCCAATGAGCAGTTCTTC. Translated, it gives CASSLQGLAGANEQFF.

This chain joins TRBV7-9 and TRBJ1-4, with 7 bases lining up with TRBD1. Germline V gives CDR1 SEHNR, CDR2 FQNEAQ (reference sequence). CDR3 length: 15 amino acids. Trimming took 3 bases from V and 5 from J; bases not matched to a gene: 6. Written as DNA, the CDR3 is TGTGCCAGCAGCTTTGGACAGGCGACAAATGAAAAACTGTTTTTT. It codes for CASSFGQATNEKLFF. Drawing the rest from reference TRBV7-9 and TRBJ1-4, the complete variable domain is DTGVSQNPRHKITKRGQNVTFRCDPISEHNRLYWYRQTLGQGPEFLTYFQNEAQLEKSRLLSDRFSAERPKGSFSTLEIQRTEQGDSAMYLCASSFGQATNEKLFFGSGTQLSVL.

The chain is built from TRBV14 and TRBJ1-2; D not resolved. This CDR3 spans 13 amino acids. CDR1 SGHDN and CDR2 FVKESK come from the germline V gene. The V and J ends lost 4 bases and 4 bases respectively, with 10 bases between them. The CDR3 DNA follows: TGTGCCAGCAGCCCCTCTCCCTTCTATGGCTACACCTTC. Encoded protein: CASSPSPFYGYTF.

The gene calls are TRBV14 and TRBJ2-1; D is unresolved. V gave up 0 bases and J gave up 9 bases, with 12 bases separating them. CDR3 length equals 14 residues. Germline-derived CDR1 and CDR2 are SGHDN and FVKESK. This chain's CDR3 is CASSQDLSSGEQFF. CDR3 in DNA: TGTGCCAGCAGCCAAGATCTCTCAAGTGGTGAGCAGTTCTTC.

This clone has just a few counts. The rearrangement joins TRBV23-1 to TRBJ1-5; D not resolved. TRBV23-1 is treated as an ORF (open reading frame) with a function not yet certain. With 3 bases removed from V and 0 bases from J, the gap between germline ends came to 24 bases. This CDR3 is 20 amino acids long. Here the CDR3 reads CASSQPMSPIERDSNQPQHF. CDR3 nucleotides: TGCGCCAGCAGTCAGCCAATGAGTCCTATAGAAAGGGATAGCAATCAGCCCCAGCATTTT.